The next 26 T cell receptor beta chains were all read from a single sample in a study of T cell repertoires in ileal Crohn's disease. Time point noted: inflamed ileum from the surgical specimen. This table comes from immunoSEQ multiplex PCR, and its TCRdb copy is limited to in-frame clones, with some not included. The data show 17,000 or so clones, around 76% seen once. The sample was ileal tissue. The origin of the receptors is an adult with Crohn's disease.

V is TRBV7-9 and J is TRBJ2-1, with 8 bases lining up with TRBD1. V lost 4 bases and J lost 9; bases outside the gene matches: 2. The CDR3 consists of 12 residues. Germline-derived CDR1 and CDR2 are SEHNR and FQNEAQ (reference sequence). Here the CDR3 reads CASSSGTGEQFF. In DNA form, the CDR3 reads TGTGCCAGCAGCTCGGGGACAGGTGAGCAGTTCTTC.

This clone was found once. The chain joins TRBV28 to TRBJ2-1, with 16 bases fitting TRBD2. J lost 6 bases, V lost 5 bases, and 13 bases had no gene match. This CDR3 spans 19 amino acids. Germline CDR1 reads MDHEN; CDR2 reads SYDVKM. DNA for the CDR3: TGTGCCAGCAGTCCCTGGGACTCTGGGACTAGCGGGAGGGCCAATGAGCAGTTCTTC. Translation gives CASSPWDSGTSGRANEQFF.

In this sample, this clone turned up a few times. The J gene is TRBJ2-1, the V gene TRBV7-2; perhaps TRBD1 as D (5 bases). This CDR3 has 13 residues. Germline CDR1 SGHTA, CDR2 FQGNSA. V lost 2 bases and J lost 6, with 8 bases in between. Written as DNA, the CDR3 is TGTGCCAGCAGCTTATCTCAGGGCAATGAGCAGTTCTTC. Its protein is CASSLSQGNEQFF.

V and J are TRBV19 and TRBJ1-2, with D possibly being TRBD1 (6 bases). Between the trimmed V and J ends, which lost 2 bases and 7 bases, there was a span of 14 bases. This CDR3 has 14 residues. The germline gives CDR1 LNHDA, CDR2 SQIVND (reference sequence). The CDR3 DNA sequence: TGTGCCAGTAGTATACTGGGGGCGCTTACTGGCTACACCTTC. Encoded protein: CASSILGALTGYTF.

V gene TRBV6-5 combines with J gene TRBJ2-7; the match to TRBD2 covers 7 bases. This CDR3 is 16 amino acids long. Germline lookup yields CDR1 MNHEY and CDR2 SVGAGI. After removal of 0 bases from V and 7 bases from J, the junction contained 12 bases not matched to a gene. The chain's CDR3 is CASSYSKGHLGGEQYF. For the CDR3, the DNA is TGTGCCAGCAGTTACTCGAAAGGCCACCTGGGAGGGGAGCAGTACTTC.

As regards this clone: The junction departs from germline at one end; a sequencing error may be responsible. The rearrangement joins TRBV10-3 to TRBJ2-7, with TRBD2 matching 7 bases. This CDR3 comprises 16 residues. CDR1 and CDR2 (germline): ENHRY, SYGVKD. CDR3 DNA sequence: TGTGCCAGCAGTTACTCGAAAGGCCACCTGGGAGGGGAGCAGTACTTC. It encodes CASSYSKGHLGGEQYF.

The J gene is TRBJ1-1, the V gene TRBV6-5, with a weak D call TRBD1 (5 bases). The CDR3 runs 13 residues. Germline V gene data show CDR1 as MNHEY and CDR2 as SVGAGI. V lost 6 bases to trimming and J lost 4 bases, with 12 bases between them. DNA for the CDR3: TGTGCCAGCAGGCGGGGCCTGGGCACTGAAGCTTTCTTT. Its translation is CASRRGLGTEAFF.

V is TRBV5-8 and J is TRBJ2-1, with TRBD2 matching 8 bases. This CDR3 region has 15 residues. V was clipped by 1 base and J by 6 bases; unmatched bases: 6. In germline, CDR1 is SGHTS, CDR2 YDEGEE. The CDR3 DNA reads TGTGCCAGCAGCTTGCCGGGAGGGCCGCCCAATGAGCAGTTCTTC. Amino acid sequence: CASSLPGGPPNEQFF.

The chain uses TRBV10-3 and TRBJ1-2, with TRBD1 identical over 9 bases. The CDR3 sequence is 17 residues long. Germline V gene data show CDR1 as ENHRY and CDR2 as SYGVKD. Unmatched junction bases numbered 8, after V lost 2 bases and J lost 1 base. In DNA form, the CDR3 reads TGTGCCATCAGTGAGCGGGACAGGGTCGGGGTTAACTATGGCTACACCTTC. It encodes CAISERDRVGVNYGYTF.

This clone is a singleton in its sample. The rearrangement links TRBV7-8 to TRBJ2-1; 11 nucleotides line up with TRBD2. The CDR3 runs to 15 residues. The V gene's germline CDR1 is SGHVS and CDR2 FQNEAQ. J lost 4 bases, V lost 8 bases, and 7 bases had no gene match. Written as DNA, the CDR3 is TGTGCCAGCGGATTGACTAGCGGGGTATACAATGAGCAGTTCTTC. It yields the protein CASGLTSGVYNEQFF. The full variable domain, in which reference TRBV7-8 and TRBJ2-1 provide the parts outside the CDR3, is GAGVSQSPRYKVAKRGQDVALRCDPISGHVSLFWYQQALGQGPEFLTYFQNEAQLDKSGLPSDRFFAERPEGSVSTLKIQRTQQEDSAVYLCASGLTSGVYNEQFFGPGTRLTVL.

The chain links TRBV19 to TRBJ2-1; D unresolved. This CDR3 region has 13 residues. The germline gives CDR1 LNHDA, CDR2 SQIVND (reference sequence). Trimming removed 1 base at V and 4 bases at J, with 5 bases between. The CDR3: CASSIADYNEQFF. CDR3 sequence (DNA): TGTGCCAGTAGTATAGCAGATTACAATGAGCAGTTCTTC.

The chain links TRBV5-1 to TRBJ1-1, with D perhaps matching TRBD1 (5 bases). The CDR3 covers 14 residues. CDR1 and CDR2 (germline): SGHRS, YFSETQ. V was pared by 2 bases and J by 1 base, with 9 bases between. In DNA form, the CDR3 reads TGCGCCAGCAGCTTACAGGCGTCGAACACTGAAGCTTTCTTT. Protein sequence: CASSLQASNTEAFF.

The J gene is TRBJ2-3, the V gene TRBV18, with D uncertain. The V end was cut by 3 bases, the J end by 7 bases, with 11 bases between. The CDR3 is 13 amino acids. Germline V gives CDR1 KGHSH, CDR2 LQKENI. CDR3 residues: CASSPISGYTQYF. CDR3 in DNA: TGTGCCAGCTCACCGATCAGTGGATATACGCAGTATTTT.

This chain's CDR3 is CASSLDPQGHSGNTIYF. The CDR3 DNA reads as TGTGCCAGCAGCCTAGACCCCCAGGGACACTCTGGAAACACCATATATTTT. The rearrangement uses TRBV7-2 and TRBJ1-3; weak D call: TRBD1 (6 bases). Trimming removed 5 bases from V and 0 bases from J, with 17 bases in between. This CDR3 comprises 17 residues. Per germline, CDR1 SGHTA and CDR2 FQGNSA. Variable domain in full (rest from reference TRBV7-2 and TRBJ1-3): GAGVSQSPSNKVTEKGKDVELRCDPISGHTALYWYRQSLGQGLEFLIYFQGNSAPDKSGLPSDRFSAERTGGSVSTLTIQRTQQEDSAVYLCASSLDPQGHSGNTIYFGEGSWLTVV.

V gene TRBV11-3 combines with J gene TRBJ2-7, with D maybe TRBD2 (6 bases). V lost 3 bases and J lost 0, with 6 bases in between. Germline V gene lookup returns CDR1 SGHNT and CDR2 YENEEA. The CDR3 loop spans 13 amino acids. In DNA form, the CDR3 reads TGTGCCAGCAGCTTGGGGGGCTCCTACGAGCAGTACTTC. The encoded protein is CASSLGGSYEQYF.

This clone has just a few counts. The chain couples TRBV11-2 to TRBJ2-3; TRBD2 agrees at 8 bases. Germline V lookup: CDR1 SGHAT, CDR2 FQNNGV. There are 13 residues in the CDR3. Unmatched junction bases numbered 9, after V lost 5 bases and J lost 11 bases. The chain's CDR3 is CASSAGRAWKQYF. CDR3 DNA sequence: TGTGCCAGCAGCGCCGGGAGGGCCTGGAAGCAGTATTTT. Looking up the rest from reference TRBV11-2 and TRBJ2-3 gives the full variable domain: EAGVAQSPRYKIIEKRQSVAFWCNPISGHATLYWYQQILGQGPKLLIQFQNNGVVDDSQLPKDRFSAERLKGVDSTLKIQPAKLEDSAVYLCASSAGRAWKQYFGPGTRLTVL.

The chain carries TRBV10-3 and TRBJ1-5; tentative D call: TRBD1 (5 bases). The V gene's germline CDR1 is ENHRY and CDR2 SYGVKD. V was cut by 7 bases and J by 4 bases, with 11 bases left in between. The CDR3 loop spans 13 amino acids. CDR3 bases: TGTGCCATCACGGGGGATAGGAATCAGCCCCAGCATTTT. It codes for CAITGDRNQPQHF.

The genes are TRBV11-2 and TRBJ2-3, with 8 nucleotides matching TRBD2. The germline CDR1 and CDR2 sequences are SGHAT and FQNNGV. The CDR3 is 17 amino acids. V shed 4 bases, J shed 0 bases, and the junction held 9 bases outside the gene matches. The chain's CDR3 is CASSSGLAGTSTDTQYF. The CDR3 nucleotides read TGTGCCAGCAGCTCCGGACTAGCAGGAACTAGCACAGATACGCAGTATTTT. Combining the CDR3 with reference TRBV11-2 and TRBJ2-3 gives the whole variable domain EAGVAQSPRYKIIEKRQSVAFWCNPISGHATLYWYQQILGQGPKLLIQFQNNGVVDDSQLPKDRFSAERLKGVDSTLKIQPAKLEDSAVYLCASSSGLAGTSTDTQYFGPGTRLTVL.

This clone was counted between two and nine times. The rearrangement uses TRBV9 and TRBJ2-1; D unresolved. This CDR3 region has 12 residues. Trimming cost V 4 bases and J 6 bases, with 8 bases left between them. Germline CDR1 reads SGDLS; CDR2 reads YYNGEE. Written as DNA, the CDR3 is TGTGCCAGCAGCTCATGGGGCAATGAGCAGTTCTTC. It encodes CASSSWGNEQFF.

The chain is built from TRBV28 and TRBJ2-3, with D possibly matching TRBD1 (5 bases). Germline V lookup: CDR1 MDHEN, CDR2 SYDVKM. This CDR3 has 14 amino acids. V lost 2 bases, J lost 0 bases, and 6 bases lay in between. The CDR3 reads CASSLDSSTDTQYF. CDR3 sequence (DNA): TGTGCCAGCAGTTTAGACAGCAGCACAGATACGCAGTATTTT.

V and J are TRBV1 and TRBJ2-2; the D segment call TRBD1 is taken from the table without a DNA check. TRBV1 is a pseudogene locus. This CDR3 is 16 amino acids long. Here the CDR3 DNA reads TGCACCAGCAGCCGGAGACAGCCAGGCGCGACCGGGGAGCTGTTTTTT. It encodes CTSSRRQPGATGELFF.

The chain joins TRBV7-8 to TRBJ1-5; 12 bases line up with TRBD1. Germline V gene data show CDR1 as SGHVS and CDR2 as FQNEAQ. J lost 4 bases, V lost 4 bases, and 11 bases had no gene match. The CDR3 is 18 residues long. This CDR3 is CASSSGTGGSPRNQPQHF. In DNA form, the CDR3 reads TGTGCCAGCAGCTCCGGGACAGGGGGCAGTCCCCGTAATCAGCCCCAGCATTTT.

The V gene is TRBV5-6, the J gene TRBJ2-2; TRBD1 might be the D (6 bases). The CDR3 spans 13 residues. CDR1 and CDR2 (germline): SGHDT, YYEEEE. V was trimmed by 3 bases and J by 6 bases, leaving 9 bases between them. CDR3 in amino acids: CASSSGAAGELFF. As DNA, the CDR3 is TGTGCCAGCAGCTCAGGGGCTGCCGGGGAGCTGTTTTTT.

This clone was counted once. The CDR3, as DNA: TGTGCCAGCAGCTTCGACAGGGGCCAGCCCCAGCATTTT. Protein sequence: CASSFDRGQPQHF. The chain recombines TRBV13 with TRBJ1-5, with 8 nucleotides matching TRBD1. The CDR3 spans 13 residues. The germline gives CDR1 PRHDT, CDR2 FYEKMQ (reference sequence). V lost 3 bases and J lost 7; bases outside the gene matches: 2.

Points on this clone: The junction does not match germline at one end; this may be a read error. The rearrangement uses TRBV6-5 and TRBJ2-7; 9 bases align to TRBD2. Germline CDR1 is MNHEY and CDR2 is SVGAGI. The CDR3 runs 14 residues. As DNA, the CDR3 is TGTGCCAGCAGTCCACCGGGACTAGCAACCCCCCCATCCTTC. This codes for CASSPPGLATPPSF.

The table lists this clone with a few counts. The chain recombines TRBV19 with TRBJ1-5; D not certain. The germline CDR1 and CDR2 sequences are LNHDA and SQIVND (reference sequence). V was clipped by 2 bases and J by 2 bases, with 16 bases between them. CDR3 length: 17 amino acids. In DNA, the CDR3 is TGTGCCAGTAGTATAACCCCCCCCCGGGGAGGCAATCAGCCCCAGCATTTT. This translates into CASSITPPRGGNQPQHF. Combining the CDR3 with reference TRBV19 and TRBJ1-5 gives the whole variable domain DGGITQSPKYLFRKEGQNVTLSCEQNLNHDAMYWYRQDPGQGLRLIYYSQIVNDFQKGDIAEGYSVSREKKESFPLTVTSAQKNPTAFYLCASSITPPRGGNQPQHFGDGTRLSIL.